This T cell receptor (beta chain) was obtained from a study of beta chain features in type 1 diabetes. Purity (above 95%) was reached by all sorted populations. Germline V gives CDR1 SEHNR, CDR2 FQNEAQ (reference sequence). Trimming cost V 5 bases and J 5 bases; bases outside gene matches: 9. The CDR3 is 15 amino acids. Expressed TCRB transcripts were sequenced because the entire RNA isolate underwent reverse transcription. Produced via immunoSEQ multiplex PCR; TCRdb's table is partial and in-frame only. The sample shows under 150,000 clones, about 50% of them seen only once. The chain carries TRBV7-9 and TRBJ1-1, with 9 bases matching TRBD1. The clonotype originates from a man between 18 and 29 years old in good health. Sequencing input: Tregs from blood. CDR3 region: CASSPPDRGWTEAFF. CDR3 coding DNA: TGTGCCAGCAGCCCGCCGGACAGGGGTTGGACTGAAGCTTTCTTT.